A selection of T cell receptor beta chains follows, all from one sample in a study of CD8 T cells in ankylosing spondylitis. TCRdb reprocessed the 5' RACE reads with MiXCR, giving one entry per CDR3 protein. The data contain tens of thousands of distinct CDR3 sequences, under 30% of them seen just once; the ten biggest clones take up approximately 59%. Sequencing was carried out using blood, either unsorted or a sorted T cell fraction (not recorded which). These receptors were collected from a male donor with ankylosing spondylitis or in good health (not recorded which). CDR3s include the opening cysteine and the closing phenylalanine or tryptophan. A D gene is named only where the DNA matches it firmly. The size of a clone is reported for some rows only, either as once, few or many, or as a class for expanded clones.

d_call: -
clone_size: -
v_call: TRBV11-3
j_call: TRBJ2-6
cdr3_aa: CASSLGSVNSGANVLTF
cdr3_nt: TGTGCCAGCAGCTTAGGTTCAGTGAACTCTGGGGCCAACGTCCTGACTTTC

d_call: -
clone_size: many
v_call: TRBV5-1
j_call: TRBJ1-2
cdr3_aa: CASSFNGNRGYTF
cdr3_nt: TGCGCCAGCAGCTTCAACGGGAATCGTGGCTACACCTTC

d_call: -
clone_size: few
v_call: TRBV5-1
j_call: TRBJ2-3
cdr3_aa: CASSEAGSYTDTQYF
cdr3_nt: TGCGCCAGCAGCGAGGCGGGCAGCTACACAGATACGCAGTATTTT

d_call: TRBD2
clone_size: many
v_call: TRBV20-1
j_call: TRBJ2-1
cdr3_aa: CSAAPWGSGGYNEQFF
cdr3_nt: TGCAGTGCTGCCCCCTGGGGTAGCGGGGGTTACAATGAGCAGTTCTTC

d_call: TRBD1
clone_size: -
v_call: TRBV5-1
j_call: TRBJ1-2
cdr3_aa: CASRTVQGAGGYTF
cdr3_nt: TGCGCCAGCAGAACCGTACAGGGGGCAGGGGGCTACACCTTC

d_call: -
clone_size: -
v_call: TRBV4-2
j_call: TRBJ1-5
cdr3_aa: CASSQGVSQPQHF
cdr3_nt: TGTGCCAGCAGCCAAGGAGTAAGTCAGCCCCAGCATTTT

d_call: -
clone_size: -
v_call: TRBV27
j_call: TRBJ1-5
cdr3_aa: CASRGFAGDQPQHF
cdr3_nt: TGTGCCAGCAGGGGCTTCGCCGGGGACCAGCCCCAGCATTTT

d_call: TRBD2
clone_size: -
v_call: TRBV29-1
j_call: TRBJ2-5
cdr3_aa: CSAEGLAETQYF
cdr3_nt: TGCAGCGCCGAGGGACTAGCGGAGACCCAGTACTTC

d_call: -
clone_size: -
v_call: TRBV20-1
j_call: TRBJ1-1
cdr3_aa: CSARDLGKTAEAFF
cdr3_nt: TGCAGTGCTAGAGATCTAGGTAAAACGGCTGAAGCTTTCTTT

d_call: TRBD1
clone_size: few
v_call: TRBV25-1
j_call: TRBJ2-6
cdr3_aa: CATTPGQGISGANVLTF
cdr3_nt: TGTGCCACCACACCGGGACAGGGTATTTCTGGGGCCAACGTCCTGACTTTC

d_call: TRBD2
clone_size: few
v_call: TRBV10-3
j_call: TRBJ2-2
cdr3_aa: CAISGILAGNTGELFF
cdr3_nt: TGTGCCATCAGTGGGATACTAGCGGGCAACACCGGGGAGCTGTTTTTT

d_call: -
clone_size: few
v_call: TRBV5-1
j_call: TRBJ1-5
cdr3_aa: CASSLNGFNQPQHF
cdr3_nt: TGCGCCAGCAGCTTAAATGGGTTCAATCAGCCCCAGCATTTT

d_call: -
clone_size: -
v_call: TRBV29-1
j_call: TRBJ1-2
cdr3_aa: CSAADRFYGYTF
cdr3_nt: TGCAGCGCCGCGGACAGATTCTATGGCTACACCTTC

d_call: -
clone_size: -
v_call: TRBV12-3/TRBV12-4
j_call: TRBJ2-1
cdr3_aa: CASSGDSSLGGKFF
cdr3_nt: TGTGCCAGCAGTGGGGACAGCAGCCTCGGGGGGAAGTTCTTC

d_call: TRBD1
clone_size: few
v_call: TRBV7-2
j_call: TRBJ1-1
cdr3_aa: CASSTHRGLEAFF
cdr3_nt: TGTGCCAGCAGCACCCACAGGGGGCTTGAAGCTTTCTTT

d_call: TRBD1
clone_size: -
v_call: TRBV5-1
j_call: TRBJ2-3
cdr3_aa: CASSSGDREADTQYF
cdr3_nt: TGCGCCAGCAGCAGTGGGGACAGGGAGGCAGATACGCAGTATTTT

d_call: -
clone_size: many
v_call: TRBV5-1
j_call: TRBJ1-2
cdr3_aa: CASSPTTVNYGYTF
cdr3_nt: TGCGCCAGCAGCCCCACGACAGTTAACTATGGCTACACCTTC

d_call: -
clone_size: few
v_call: TRBV5-1
j_call: TRBJ2-7
cdr3_aa: CASSLADGGPYEQYF
cdr3_nt: TGCGCCAGCAGCTTGGCCGACGGGGGCCCCTACGAGCAGTACTTC

d_call: -
clone_size: -
v_call: TRBV20-1
j_call: TRBJ2-1
cdr3_aa: CSAQAGGAMWNEQFF
cdr3_nt: TGCAGTGCCCAAGCAGGGGGGGCTATGTGGAATGAGCAGTTCTTC

d_call: -
clone_size: -
v_call: TRBV5-1
j_call: TRBJ2-3
cdr3_aa: CASSFRQGEDTQYF
cdr3_nt: TGCGCCAGCAGCTTTCGGCAGGGTGAAGATACGCAGTATTTT

d_call: TRBD2
clone_size: few
v_call: TRBV20-1
j_call: TRBJ2-3
cdr3_aa: CSARVPTLAGKGRDTQYF
cdr3_nt: TGCAGTGCTAGAGTTCCCACCTTAGCGGGAAAAGGAAGAGATACGCAGTATTTT

d_call: -
clone_size: -
v_call: TRBV6-1
j_call: TRBJ2-1
cdr3_aa: CASSEAVLAPYNEQFF
cdr3_nt: TGTGCCAGCAGTGAAGCGGTCCTAGCGCCGTACAATGAGCAGTTCTTC

d_call: -
clone_size: few
v_call: TRBV12-3/TRBV12-4
j_call: TRBJ2-1
cdr3_aa: CASTAVLSSYNEQFF
cdr3_nt: TGTGCCTCCACCGCTGTCCTGAGCTCCTACAATGAGCAGTTCTTC

d_call: TRBD1
clone_size: many
v_call: TRBV7-2
j_call: TRBJ2-1
cdr3_aa: CASSPKGADWGEQFF
cdr3_nt: TGTGCCAGCAGCCCAAAGGGGGCGGATTGGGGTGAGCAGTTCTTC

d_call: -
clone_size: many
v_call: TRBV5-1
j_call: TRBJ2-1
cdr3_aa: CASSLPGTNYNEQFF
cdr3_nt: TGCGCCAGCAGCCTCCCAGGGACGAACTACAATGAGCAGTTCTTC

d_call: -
clone_size: few
v_call: TRBV9
j_call: TRBJ2-5
cdr3_aa: CASSRTAQETQYF
cdr3_nt: TGTGCCAGCAGCAGGACAGCCCAAGAGACCCAGTACTTC

d_call: -
clone_size: many
v_call: TRBV29-1
j_call: TRBJ2-1
cdr3_aa: CSVEEVGSTEQFF
cdr3_nt: TGCAGCGTTGAAGAAGTAGGTAGCACTGAGCAGTTCTTC

d_call: -
clone_size: many
v_call: TRBV11-2
j_call: TRBJ2-1
cdr3_aa: CASSLDVGGGRPREQFF
cdr3_nt: TGTGCCAGCAGCTTAGACGTAGGGGGGGGCCGGCCGAGGGAGCAGTTCTTC

d_call: -
clone_size: -
v_call: TRBV27
j_call: TRBJ2-3
cdr3_aa: CASPGWADTQYF
cdr3_nt: TGTGCCAGCCCTGGGTGGGCAGATACGCAGTATTTT

d_call: -
clone_size: few
v_call: TRBV29-1
j_call: TRBJ2-2
cdr3_aa: CSVRDTGELFF
cdr3_nt: TGCAGCGTTCGGGACACCGGGGAGCTGTTTTTT

d_call: -
clone_size: few
v_call: TRBV3-1
j_call: TRBJ1-1
cdr3_aa: CASSQGGVTEAFF
cdr3_nt: TGTGCCAGCAGCCAAGGGGGTGTCACTGAAGCTTTCTTT

d_call: -
clone_size: -
v_call: TRBV5-4
j_call: TRBJ2-1
cdr3_aa: CASSLTSPYNEQFF
cdr3_nt: TGTGCCAGCAGCTTGACTAGTCCCTACAATGAGCAGTTCTTC

d_call: -
clone_size: -
v_call: TRBV2
j_call: TRBJ2-1
cdr3_aa: CASSVFTGQGPYNEQFF
cdr3_nt: TGTGCCAGCAGTGTGTTTACCGGGCAGGGGCCGTACAATGAGCAGTTCTTC

d_call: TRBD1
clone_size: -
v_call: TRBV6-2/TRBV6-3
j_call: TRBJ1-5
cdr3_aa: CASSPGTGGLGQPQHF
cdr3_nt: TGTGCCAGCAGCCCAGGGACAGGGGGCTTAGGTCAGCCCCAGCATTTT

d_call: -
clone_size: few
v_call: TRBV7-2
j_call: TRBJ2-7
cdr3_aa: CASSSSGSSLSYEQYF
cdr3_nt: TGTGCCAGCAGCTCCTCCGGTAGCTCACTCTCCTACGAGCAGTACTTC

d_call: -
clone_size: many
v_call: TRBV6-5
j_call: TRBJ1-5
cdr3_aa: CASSSRRVGSRNQPQHF
cdr3_nt: TGTGCCAGCAGTTCCCGTAGGGTTGGCAGCCGCAATCAGCCCCAGCATTTT

d_call: -
clone_size: few
v_call: TRBV20-1
j_call: TRBJ2-5
cdr3_aa: CSARMAGRGGETQYF
cdr3_nt: TGCAGTGCTCGCATGGCAGGGAGAGGAGGAGAGACCCAGTACTTC

d_call: TRBD1
clone_size: few
v_call: TRBV20-1
j_call: TRBJ1-5
cdr3_aa: CSARGGQTSNQPQHF
cdr3_nt: TGCAGTGCTAGAGGGGGACAGACTAGCAATCAGCCCCAGCATTTT

d_call: -
clone_size: -
v_call: TRBV7-2
j_call: TRBJ1-1
cdr3_aa: CASSLGPTGMNTEAFF
cdr3_nt: TGTGCCAGCAGCTTGGGACCGACAGGAATGAACACTGAAGCTTTCTTT

d_call: -
clone_size: few
v_call: TRBV2
j_call: TRBJ1-5
cdr3_aa: CASRAGLSNQPQHF
cdr3_nt: TGTGCCAGCAGGGCAGGGTTGTCAAATCAGCCCCAGCATTTT

d_call: -
clone_size: -
v_call: TRBV7-3
j_call: TRBJ2-1
cdr3_aa: CASSLGDYNEQFF
cdr3_nt: TGTGCCAGCAGCTTGGGGGATTACAATGAGCAGTTCTTC

d_call: TRBD1
clone_size: -
v_call: TRBV20-1
j_call: TRBJ2-7
cdr3_aa: CSASDRITDEQYF
cdr3_nt: TGCAGTGCCTCGGACAGGATCACTGACGAGCAGTACTTC

d_call: -
clone_size: few
v_call: TRBV6-1
j_call: TRBJ1-1
cdr3_aa: CASSDGVMNTEAFF
cdr3_nt: TGTGCCAGCAGTGACGGAGTCATGAACACTGAAGCTTTCTTT

d_call: -
clone_size: -
v_call: TRBV19
j_call: TRBJ1-5
cdr3_aa: CASTGQSEGGEPQHF
cdr3_nt: TGTGCCAGTACCGGCCAGTCAGAGGGAGGGGAGCCCCAGCATTTT